These T cell receptor beta chains were read from a single sample in a study of stem cell transplantation in POMP-related autoinflammatory disease. Produced via immunoSEQ multiplex PCR; TCRdb's table is partial and in-frame only. Of 25,000 to 30,000 clones listed, 82% are singletons. Sequencing was performed on CD4+ T cells from PBMCs, taken before stem cell transplantation. The receptors were sampled from a human donor with POMP-related autoinflammation and immune dysregulation (PRAID). Each CDR3 is given with its conserved first and last residue. A D gene is named only where the DNA matches it firmly. Part of the rows lack a size; the others show once, few, many or a class for expanded clones.

J | V | size | D | CDR3 | DNA
TRBJ1-5 | TRBV11-2 | few | TRBD1 | CASSPGTGDNQPQHF | TGTGCCAGCAGCCCAGGGACAGGGGATAATCAGCCCCAGCATTTT
TRBJ1-2 | TRBV6-5 | NA | NA | CASSYTRAAHGYTF | TGTGCCAGCAGTTACACGCGGGCAGCGCATGGCTACACCTTC
TRBJ2-3 | TRBV7-3 | NA | NA | CASSSTPSQTDTQYF | TGTGCCAGCAGCTCCACGCCTAGTCAGACAGATACGCAGTATTTT
TRBJ2-7 | TRBV18 | NA | TRBD2 | CASSPGTSGGAPYEQYF | TGTGCCAGCTCACCGGGGACTAGCGGGGGGGCCCCCTACGAGCAGTACTTC
TRBJ2-2 | TRBV7-9 | few | NA | CASSLKGAGELFF | TGTGCCAGCAGCTTAAAAGGGGCCGGGGAGCTGTTTTTT
TRBJ1-2 | TRBV10-3 | NA | TRBD1 | CAISTSTGGDYGYTF | TGTGCCATCAGTACATCGACAGGGGGCGACTATGGCTACACCTTC
TRBJ1-2 | TRBV5-1 | few | TRBD1 | CASSLEAGGYGYTF | TGCGCCAGCAGCTTGGAAGCAGGGGGTTACGGCTACACCTTC
TRBJ2-7 | TRBV27 | NA | NA | CASSSSGLRRFYEQYF | TGTGCCAGCAGTTCCTCGGGGCTCAGGAGGTTCTACGAGCAGTACTTC
TRBJ1-4 | TRBV27 | NA | NA | CASSSVYRQGGEKLFF | TGTGCCAGCAGTTCCGTTTATAGGCAGGGAGGCGAAAAACTGTTTTTT
TRBJ1-1 | TRBV11-2 | once | TRBD1 | CASSLTGGSTEAFF | TGTGCCAGCAGCTTGACAGGGGGAAGCACTGAAGCTTTCTTT
TRBJ2-7 | TRBV5-1 | NA | TRBD2 | CASSSGLAGVYEQYF | TGCGCCAGCAGCTCGGGACTAGCGGGGGTCTACGAGCAGTACTTC
TRBJ1-1 | TRBV27 | NA | TRBD1 | CASRHPGTGGYGAFF | TGTGCCAGCAGGCACCCCGGGACAGGGGGTTATGGAGCTTTCTTT
TRBJ1-1 | TRBV29-1 | few | TRBD1 | CSVDPRGDTEAFF | TGCAGCGTTGATCCCAGGGGGGACACTGAAGCTTTCTTT
TRBJ2-7 | TRBV7-2 | NA | NA | CASSLMGALSSYEQYF | TGTGCCAGCAGCTTAATGGGGGCGCTGAGCTCCTACGAGCAGTACTTC
TRBJ1-1 | TRBV6-5 | NA | TRBD1 | CAAHPGTENTEAFF | TGTGCCGCTCACCCCGGGACAGAGAACACTGAAGCTTTCTTT
TRBJ1-1 | TRBV19 | NA | NA | CASSIGESGIGNTEAFF | TGTGCCAGTAGTATAGGAGAGTCAGGGATAGGGAACACTGAAGCTTTCTTT
TRBJ2-1 | TRBV19 | NA | TRBD1 | CASSIQGAGSNEQFF | TGTGCCAGTAGTATACAGGGGGCGGGTAGCAATGAGCAGTTCTTC
TRBJ2-5 | TRBV6-6 | NA | NA | CASASQAQETQYF | TGTGCCAGCGCTAGTCAGGCCCAAGAGACCCAGTACTTC
TRBJ1-3 | TRBV7-8 | NA | NA | CASSLDRVGNTIYF | TGTGCCAGCAGCTTAGACAGGGTCGGAAACACCATATATTTT
TRBJ2-3 | TRBV7-3 | NA | TRBD2 | CASSFMSGRAADTQYF | TGTGCCAGCAGCTTTATGAGCGGGAGGGCTGCAGATACGCAGTATTTT
TRBJ1-1 | TRBV18 | once | TRBD1 | CASSPLEQGANDAEAFF | TGTGCCAGCTCACCATTAGAACAGGGGGCCAACGACGCTGAAGCTTTCTTT
TRBJ2-7 | TRBV4-1 | NA | TRBD2 | CASSHRGGVYEQYF | TGCGCCAGCAGCCATCGCGGGGGAGTCTACGAGCAGTACTTC
TRBJ2-2 | TRBV5-1 | NA | TRBD1 | CASSFQGVYTGELFF | TGCGCCAGCAGCTTTCAGGGGGTGTACACCGGGGAGCTGTTTTTT
TRBJ2-5 | TRBV15 | NA | TRBD2 | CATSSPGLALVGTQYF | TGTGCCACCAGCTCGCCGGGACTAGCGTTGGTCGGGACCCAGTACTTC
TRBJ2-2 | TRBV6-5 | NA | NA | CASSYGGSTGELFF | TGTGCCAGCAGTTACGGGGGGAGCACCGGGGAGCTGTTTTTT
TRBJ1-2 | TRBV28 | NA | NA | CASSLEVRNYGYTF | TGTGCCAGCAGTTTAGAGGTTCGCAACTATGGCTACACCTTC
TRBJ2-1 | TRBV6-1 | NA | TRBD2 | CASISLAGVNEQFF | TGTGCCAGCATCTCACTAGCGGGAGTTAATGAGCAGTTCTTC
TRBJ2-3 | TRBV9 | NA | TRBD1 | CASSITDRVNTDTQYF | TGTGCCAGCAGCATAACCGACAGGGTAAACACAGATACGCAGTATTTT
TRBJ2-3 | TRBV6-6 | NA | TRBD1 | CASSRWDSPYTDTQYF | TGTGCCAGCAGTAGATGGGACAGCCCTTACACAGATACGCAGTATTTT
TRBJ1-4 | TRBV7-9 | once | TRBD1 | CASSFGQGAGEKLFF | TGTGCCAGCAGTTTCGGACAGGGGGCGGGGGAAAAACTGTTTTTT
TRBJ2-1 | TRBV7-9 | NA | NA | CASSNLAHSYNEQFF | TGTGCCAGCAGCAACCTAGCGCACTCCTACAATGAGCAGTTCTTC
TRBJ2-7 | TRBV14 | NA | NA | CASSQGSGHYYEQYF | TGTGCCAGCAGCCAAGGCAGCGGACACTACTACGAGCAGTACTTC
TRBJ2-7 | TRBV28 | NA | NA | CASSQQYWEQYF | TGTGCCAGCAGTCAACAGTATTGGGAGCAGTACTTC
TRBJ1-1 | TRBV11-1 | few | TRBD1 | CASSLRPGQGDTEAFF | TGTGCCAGCAGCTTAAGGCCGGGACAGGGAGACACTGAAGCTTTCTTT
TRBJ2-1 | TRBV10-1 | NA | NA | CASRDNEQFF | TGCGCCAGCAGGGACAATGAGCAGTTCTTC
TRBJ1-2 | TRBV9 | NA | TRBD1 | CASSVDPITGGYGYTF | TGTGCCAGCAGCGTAGATCCCATAACAGGGGGCTATGGCTACACCTTC
TRBJ2-1 | TRBV4-1 | once | TRBD2 | CASSQDPRGSGRVVNEQFF | TGCGCCAGCAGCCAAGATCCCAGGGGTAGCGGGAGAGTTGTCAATGAGCAGTTCTTC
TRBJ2-5 | TRBV5-1 | NA | NA | CASSASGRGQETQYF | TGCGCCAGCAGCGCCTCGGGGCGGGGCCAAGAGACCCAGTACTTC
TRBJ2-7 | TRBV28 | NA | TRBD1 | CASSLGTGGTYEQYF | TGTGCCAGCAGTTTAGGGACAGGGGGGACCTACGAGCAGTACTTC
TRBJ2-4 | TRBV21-1 | NA | NA | CASSLKGQGGRNIQYF | TGTGCCAGCAGTCTGAAGGGGCAGGGAGGGAGAAACATTCAGTACTTC
TRBJ1-3 | TRBV19 | few | TRBD1 | CASNPNGQVSGNTIYF | TGTGCCAGTAACCCGAACGGACAGGTGTCTGGAAACACCATATATTTT
TRBJ1-1 | TRBV6-6 | NA | NA | CASSYSGGEAFF | TGTGCCAGCAGTTACTCCGGGGGCGAAGCTTTCTTT
TRBJ1-2 | TRBV2 | NA | TRBD1 | CASSRPLRGHYGYTF | TGTGCCAGCAGTCGACCCCTCAGGGGGCACTATGGCTACACCTTC
TRBJ2-3 | TRBV5-1 | NA | TRBD2 | CASSLGLAGVGADTQYF | TGCGCCAGCAGCTTGGGACTAGCGGGAGTGGGGGCGGATACGCAGTATTTT
TRBJ2-7 | TRBV5-6 | NA | TRBD2 | CASSFPAGGKREQYF | TGTGCCAGCAGCTTCCCAGCGGGAGGAAAGCGCGAGCAGTACTTC
TRBJ1-3 | TRBV4-1 | few | TRBD1 | CASSQRHTGGPGNTIYF | TGCGCCAGCAGCCAACGACATACAGGGGGCCCTGGAAACACCATATATTTT
TRBJ2-7 | TRBV6-5 | NA | NA | CASSLRGNYEQYF | TGTGCCAGCAGTCTTCGGGGTAACTACGAGCAGTACTTC
TRBJ1-5 | TRBV6-5 | NA | NA | CASSRQDSHNQPQHF | TGTGCCAGCAGTCGGCAGGACAGCCACAATCAGCCCCAGCATTTT
TRBJ2-3 | TRBV27 | NA | NA | CASSLAPGNTQYF | TGTGCCAGCAGTTTAGCGCCAGGCAATACGCAGTATTTT
TRBJ2-7 | TRBV5-4 | NA | TRBD1 | CASSFSLGQGPNEQYF | TGTGCCAGCAGCTTTAGTCTGGGACAGGGCCCCAACGAGCAGTACTTC
TRBJ2-5 | TRBV19 | NA | TRBD1 | CASRVQGQETQYF | TGTGCCAGTAGGGTACAGGGGCAAGAGACCCAGTACTTC
TRBJ2-2 | TRBV10-3 | NA | TRBD2 | CAISEGLAGANTGELFF | TGTGCCATCAGTGAGGGACTAGCGGGGGCGAACACCGGGGAGCTGTTTTTT
TRBJ2-5 | TRBV4-1 | once | TRBD2 | CASSRNLGLAGGQETQYF | TGCGCCAGCAGCCGCAACCTCGGTCTAGCGGGGGGGCAAGAGACCCAGTACTTC
TRBJ2-5 | TRBV5-4 | NA | TRBD2 | CASSLVAASGLETQYF | TGTGCCAGCAGCTTGGTCGCGGCTAGCGGGTTGGAGACCCAGTACTTC
TRBJ2-7 | TRBV5-6 | NA | NA | CASSPYSQQPYEQYF | TGTGCCAGCAGCCCCTACTCCCAACAACCCTACGAGCAGTACTTC
TRBJ1-2 | TRBV28 | few | NA | CASSFHRVSYGYTF | TGTGCCAGCAGTTTCCACAGGGTTAGCTATGGCTACACCTTC
TRBJ2-3 | TRBV5-1 | NA | TRBD2 | CASSGIAGARTDTQYF | TGCGCCAGCAGCGGAATAGCGGGGGCCCGCACAGATACGCAGTATTTT
TRBJ2-3 | TRBV5-4 | NA | TRBD2 | CAAQAGLSTDTQYF | TGTGCCGCCCAAGCGGGACTTAGCACAGATACGCAGTATTTT
TRBJ1-4 | TRBV27 | NA | NA | CASSLFAGGNEKLFF | TGTGCCAGCAGTTTATTTGCGGGAGGAAATGAAAAACTGTTTTTT